A selection of T cell receptor beta chains follows, all from one sample in a study of blood T cell repertoires in COVID-19. Generated by immunoSEQ multiplex PCR, the TCRdb table keeps only in-frame clones and is missing some. The repertoire holds around 140,000 clones, with about 86% as singletons. The sample was peripheral blood. Source of these receptors: a woman aged 45 to 65 with active or convalescent COVID-19. The CDR3 runs from the conserved cysteine through the conserved F or W. A D gene is named only where the DNA matches it firmly. Clone sizes are given selectively: once, few, many, or a class where the clone is expanded.

d_gene | j_gene | v_gene | abundance | CDR3aa | CDR3nt
NA | TRBJ1-6 | TRBV6-2/TRBV6-3 | few | CASSPAPGQYNSPLHF | TGTGCCAGCAGCCCTGCCCCAGGACAATATAATTCACCCCTCCACTTT
TRBD2 | TRBJ2-2 | TRBV6-5 | NA | CASRLARATGELFF | TGTGCCAGCAGACTAGCGAGAGCCACCGGGGAGCTGTTTTTT
NA | TRBJ1-4 | TRBV15 | NA | CATSRDQRNREKLFF | TGTGCCACCAGCAGAGATCAGCGGAATCGAGAAAAACTGTTTTTT
NA | TRBJ1-2 | TRBV30 | NA | CAWSVRGPRDGYTF | TGTGCCTGGAGTGTACGAGGGCCCCGGGATGGCTACACCTTC
TRBD1 | TRBJ1-6 | TRBV11-2 | NA | CASSTTGGNSPLHF | TGTGCCAGCAGCACTACAGGGGGTAATTCACCCCTCCACTTT
NA | TRBJ2-5 | TRBV5-1 | NA | CASSVSGGSETQYF | TGCGCCAGCAGCGTGTCTGGGGGCTCGGAGACCCAGTACTTC
TRBD1 | TRBJ2-7 | TRBV27 | NA | CASSIRDRGRVGSHEQYF | TGTGCCAGCAGTATCCGGGACAGGGGGCGCGTGGGGTCCCACGAGCAGTACTTC
NA | TRBJ2-2 | TRBV7-3 | once | CASSLTGGNTGELFF | TGTGCCAGCAGCTTAACGGGGGGAAACACCGGGGAGCTGTTTTTT
NA | TRBJ2-2 | TRBV3-1/TRBV3-2 | NA | CASSQRDTGELFF | TGTGCCAGCAGCCAACGGGATACCGGGGAGCTGTTTTTT
NA | TRBJ2-5 | TRBV9 | NA | CASSPTRTKQETQYF | TGTGCCAGCAGCCCTACTCGGACAAAACAAGAGACCCAGTACTTC
TRBD2 | TRBJ2-1 | TRBV19 | NA | CASTLQAGARNEQFF | TGTGCCAGTACCCTCCAGGCGGGAGCTCGCAATGAGCAGTTCTTC
NA | TRBJ1-3 | TRBV7-9 | NA | CASSLALALSGNTIYF | TGTGCCAGCAGCTTAGCGCTTGCACTCTCTGGAAACACCATATATTTT
NA | TRBJ1-2 | TRBV30 | NA | CAWGPRDIFGYTF | TGTGCCTGGGGCCCCCGGGACATCTTCGGCTACACCTTC
NA | TRBJ1-6 | TRBV7-9 | once | CASGVQGFGNSPLHF | TGTGCCAGCGGCGTACAGGGATTCGGAAATTCACCCCTCCACTTT
NA | TRBJ1-2 | TRBV30 | NA | CAWSEGGSGYTF | TGTGCCTGGAGTGAAGGGGGATCTGGCTACACCTTC
TRBD1 | TRBJ1-4 | TRBV23-1 | NA | CASSRPRLPGQGAQGEKLFF | TGCGCCAGCAGTCGACCCCGTTTACCGGGACAGGGGGCGCAGGGTGAAAAACTGTTTTTT
TRBD1 | TRBJ1-2 | TRBV3-1/TRBV3-2 | NA | CASSQFAGGKNYGYTF | TGTGCCAGCAGCCAATTCGCAGGGGGCAAAAACTATGGCTACACCTTC